This T cell receptor beta chain emerged from a study of cytomegalovirus exposure and HLA in healthy donors. Points from the study as a whole: Most TCR sequences proved rare, with some public TCRs found in many donors.

The protocol was immunoSEQ multiplex PCR, while the TCRdb copy is restricted to in-frame clones and leaves out a portion. The sample gives around 95,000 clones, around 85% of which show up once; approximately 22% is in the top ten. The validation cohort, a group of over a hundred subjects, included the donors and was separate from the roughly 600-subject first cohort. As for this clone: No antigen is known for it.

Sequenced: PBMCs. This receptor was taken from a man between 18 and 35 years old in good health and CMV-seropositive.

CDR3 residues: CASSRGDTNTGELFF. The CDR3, as DNA: TGTGCCAGCAGTCGGGGGGATACGAACACCGGGGAGCTGTTTTTT. The chain has TRBV28 and TRBJ2-2; 7 bases are shared with TRBD2. CDR3 length: 15 amino acids. J was trimmed by 0 bases and V by 5 bases; bases with no gene match: 3. The germline CDR1 and CDR2 sequences are MDHEN and SYDVKM.